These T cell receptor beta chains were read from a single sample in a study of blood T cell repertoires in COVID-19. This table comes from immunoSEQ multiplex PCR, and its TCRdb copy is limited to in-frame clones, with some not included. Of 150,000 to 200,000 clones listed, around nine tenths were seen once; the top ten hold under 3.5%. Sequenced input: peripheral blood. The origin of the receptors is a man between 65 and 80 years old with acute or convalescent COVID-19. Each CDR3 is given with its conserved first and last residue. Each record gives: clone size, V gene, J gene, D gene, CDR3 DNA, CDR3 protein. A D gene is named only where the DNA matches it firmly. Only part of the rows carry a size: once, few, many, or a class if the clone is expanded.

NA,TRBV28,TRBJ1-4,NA,TGTGCCAGCATTAGGACAGCGAATGAAAAACTGTTTTTT,CASIRTANEKLFF
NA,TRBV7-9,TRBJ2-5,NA,TGTGCCAGCTTGTCAGACAGGAAAGAGACCCAGTACTTC,CASLSDRKETQYF
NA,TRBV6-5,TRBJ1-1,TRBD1,TGTGCCAGCAGCCGGGACAGGGTAACTGAAGCTTTCTTT,CASSRDRVTEAFF
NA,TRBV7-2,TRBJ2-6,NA,TGTGCCAGCAGCTTTAAATACTCAGGTACTGGGGCCAACGTCCTGACTTTC,CASSFKYSGTGANVLTF
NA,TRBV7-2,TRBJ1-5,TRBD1,TGTGCCAGCAGCTGGGGACAGGGGCCACCTAGCAATCAGCCCCAGCATTTT,CASSWGQGPPSNQPQHF
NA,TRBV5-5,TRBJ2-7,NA,TGTGCCAGCAGCTTGGCCCCCCGGGACAACTACGAGCAGTACTTC,CASSLAPRDNYEQYF
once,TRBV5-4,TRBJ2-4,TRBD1,TGTGCCAGCAGCTTTACAGGGGGGCAGGAGTATTACTTC,CASSFTGGQEYYF
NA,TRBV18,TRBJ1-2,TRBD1,TGTGCCAGCTCACCCGGAGGGGGCGACTCCTATGGCTACACCTTC,CASSPGGGDSYGYTF
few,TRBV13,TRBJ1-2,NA,TGTGCCAGCAGCACAGACCTGGAGGGAACAATCGGCTACACCTTC,CASSTDLEGTIGYTF
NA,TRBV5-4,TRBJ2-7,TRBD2,TGTGCCAGCAGTTCCGGACTAGCCTACGAGCAGTACTTC,CASSSGLAYEQYF
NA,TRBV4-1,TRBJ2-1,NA,TGCGCCAGCAGCCAAGATCGGTTGGGACAACGGTTCTTC,CASSQDRLGQRFF
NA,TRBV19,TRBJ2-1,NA,TGTGCCAGTAGTCGACGGGAGATCCACAATGAGCAGTTCTTC,CASSRREIHNEQFF
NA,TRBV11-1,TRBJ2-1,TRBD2,TGTGCCAGCAGCTCGTTGGTCGGGAGGACCTACAATGAGCAGTTCTTC,CASSSLVGRTYNEQFF
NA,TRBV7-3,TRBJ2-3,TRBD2,TGTGCCAGCAGACCCGGGACTAGCCCAGATACGCAGTATTTT,CASRPGTSPDTQYF
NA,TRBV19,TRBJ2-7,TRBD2,TGTGCCAGTTCACTAGCGCCCGAGCCCTACGAGCAGTACTTC,CASSLAPEPYEQYF
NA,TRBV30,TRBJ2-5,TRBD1,TGTGCCTGGAGTGCAGGGGGTGGAGAGACCCAGTACTTC,CAWSAGGGETQYF
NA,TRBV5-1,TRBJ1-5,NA,TGCGCCAGCAGCTCAGGAAGGGGTGGGAATCAGCCCCAGCATTTT,CASSSGRGGNQPQHF
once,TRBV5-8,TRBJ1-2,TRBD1,TGTGCCAACCGATGGGACAGTAACTATGGCTACACCTTC,CANRWDSNYGYTF
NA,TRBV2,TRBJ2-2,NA,TGTGCCAGCACCCGAGAGCAGACTTCGAACACCGGGGAGCTGTTTTTT,CASTREQTSNTGELFF
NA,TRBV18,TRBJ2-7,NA,TGTGCCAGCTCACCTACTTACTCAGGGGCCAGGTCCATGGAGCAGTACTTC,CASSPTYSGARSMEQYF
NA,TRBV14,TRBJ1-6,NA,TGTGCCAGCAGCCAAGATCAGGGGACGGGAAATTCACCCCTCCACTTT,CASSQDQGTGNSPLHF
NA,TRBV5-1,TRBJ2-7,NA,TGCGCCAGCAGCTCCCCCTCGGACGAGCAGTACTTC,CASSSPSDEQYF
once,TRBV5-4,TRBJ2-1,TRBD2,TGTGCCGGCCAGACTAGCGGGACCAATGAGCAGTTCTTC,CAGQTSGTNEQFF
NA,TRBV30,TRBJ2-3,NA,TGTGCCTGGAGTAGGAGCGGCACAGATACGCAGTATTTT,CAWSRSGTDTQYF
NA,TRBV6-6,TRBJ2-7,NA,TGTGCCAGCAGCTCCAGCGACAGTGGCGAGCAGTACTTC,CASSSSDSGEQYF
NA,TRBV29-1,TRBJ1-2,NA,TGCAGCGTTGAACCAGGGCAACAGGGCTACACCTTC,CSVEPGQQGYTF
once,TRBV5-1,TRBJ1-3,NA,TGCGCCAGCAGCTGGGATGGGGGCGGTGGAAACACCATATATTTT,CASSWDGGGGNTIYF
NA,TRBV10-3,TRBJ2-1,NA,TGTGCCATCAGCACTAGTTATGAGCAGTTCTTC,CAISTSYEQFF
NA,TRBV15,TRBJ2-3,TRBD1,TGTGCCACCAGCAGGCTGGGACAGGACCCCGGTACGCAGTATTTT,CATSRLGQDPGTQYF
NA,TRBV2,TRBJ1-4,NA,TGTGCCAGCAGTGAATACGGTGAAAAACTGTTTTTT,CASSEYGEKLFF
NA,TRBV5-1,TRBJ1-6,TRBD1,TGCGCCAGCAGCCTGTTAGCCGGGACAGAAAATTCACCCCTCCACTTT,CASSLLAGTENSPLHF
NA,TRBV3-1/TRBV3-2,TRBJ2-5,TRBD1,TGTGCCAGCAGCCTCCGGGACAGGACGTACTTC,CASSLRDRTYF
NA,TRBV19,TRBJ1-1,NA,TGTGCCAGTGAGCAGGAAAACACTGAAGCTTTCTTT,CASEQENTEAFF
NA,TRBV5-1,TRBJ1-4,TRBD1,TGCGCCAGCAGGCCTGAGGGACAGGGAGGGGAAAAACTGTTTTTT,CASRPEGQGGEKLFF
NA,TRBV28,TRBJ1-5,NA,TGTGCCAGCCTGGAGGCAGGTAAGGATCAGCCCCAGCATTTT,CASLEAGKDQPQHF
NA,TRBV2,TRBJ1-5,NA,TGTGCCAGCAGAGAACAGGCTAGCAATCAGCCCCAGCATTTT,CASREQASNQPQHF
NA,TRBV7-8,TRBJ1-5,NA,TGTGCCAGCAGCCGCCGGCAGGATCAGCCCCAGCATTTT,CASSRRQDQPQHF
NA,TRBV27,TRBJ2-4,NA,TGTGCCAGCATCCATCAGGGAAGGGCCAAAAACATTCAGTACTTC,CASIHQGRAKNIQYF
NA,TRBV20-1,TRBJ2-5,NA,TGCAGTGCTAGTATCGGGGAGACCCAGTACTTC,CSASIGETQYF
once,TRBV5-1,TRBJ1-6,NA,TGCGCCAGCAGCGAGCCACAGGGCACGACGGATAATTCACCCCTCCACTTT,CASSEPQGTTDNSPLHF
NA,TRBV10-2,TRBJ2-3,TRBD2,TGCGCCAGCAGTGAACTAGCGGGAGCTACGCAGTATTTT,CASSELAGATQYF
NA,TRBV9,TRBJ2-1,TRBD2,TGTGCCAGCGGCGGGCGCGGGGGGATTAGAAATGAGCAGTTCTTC,CASGGRGGIRNEQFF
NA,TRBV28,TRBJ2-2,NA,TGTGCCAGCAGGATGGGAGGATTCTACACCGGGGAGCTGTTTTTT,CASRMGGFYTGELFF
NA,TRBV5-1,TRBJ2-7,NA,TGCGCCAGCAGCTTGGGGGCCTCAACATACGAGCAGTACTTC,CASSLGASTYEQYF
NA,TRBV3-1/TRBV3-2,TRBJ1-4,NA,TGTGCCAGCAGCCAAGCCTCGCGAGGCGAAAAACTGTTTTTT,CASSQASRGEKLFF